Described below is a single T cell receptor beta chain sequence and its context. This entry comes from a study of blood T cell repertoires in COVID-19. Some clones are missing from TCRdb's copy, which holds only in-frame ones; the method was immunoSEQ multiplex PCR. The sample contains about half a million clones, roughly 87% of which appear only once. The CDR3 loop spans 16 amino acids. V gave up 5 bases and J gave up 1 base; unmatched junction bases: 6. Per germline, CDR1 SGHTA and CDR2 FQGNSA. This receptor was taken from a man aged 18 to 30 with COVID-19, enrolled during active disease. The chain is built from TRBV7-2 and TRBJ2-4, with 9 nucleotides matching TRBD2. What was sequenced was peripheral blood. The CDR3 bases are TGTGCCAGCAGCCTGATTAGCGGGGGCGCCAAAAACATTCAGTACTTC. Residues: CASSLISGGAKNIQYF. Supplemented by reference TRBV7-2 and TRBJ2-4, the full variable domain reads GAGVSQSPSNKVTEKGKDVELRCDPISGHTALYWYRQSLGQGLEFLIYFQGNSAPDKSGLPSDRFSAERTGGSVSTLTIQRTQQEDSAVYLCASSLISGGAKNIQYFGAGTRLSVL.